The 22 T cell receptor beta chains listed next were all sequenced from one sample in a study of cytomegalovirus exposure and HLA in healthy donors. Use of 60 Vbeta and 13 Jbeta primers characterized the PCR. Profiling relied on immunoSEQ multiplex PCR, and the TCRdb table lists in-frame clones only, not all of them. Of around 150,000 clones detected, about 85% appear once; the ten largest clones hold roughly 3.4%. The sequencing input was PBMCs. The receptors were gathered from a human donor in good health.

This clone has a handful of counts. The chain links TRBV19 to TRBJ1-2, with TRBD1 as a possible D gene (6 bases). From germline, CDR1 is LNHDA and CDR2 SQIVND (reference sequence). Trimming removed 6 bases from V and 6 bases from J, with 20 bases in between. This CDR3 comprises 15 residues. The CDR3 DNA sequence: TGTGCCAGTAGCCCCGGGCGGGGGCGATGGGATGGCTACACCTTC. Translating gives CASSPGRGRWDGYTF. The full variable domain, with the rest looked up from reference TRBV19 and TRBJ1-2, is DGGITQSPKYLFRKEGQNVTLSCEQNLNHDAMYWYRQDPGQGLRLIYYSQIVNDFQKGDIAEGYSVSREKKESFPLTVTSAQKNPTAFYLCASSPGRGRWDGYTFGSGTRLTVV.

The rearrangement links TRBV6-1 to TRBJ1-5; unclear D gene. Per the germline V gene, CDR1 is MNHNS and CDR2 is SASEGT. Trimming took 0 bases from V and 5 from J, leaving 11 bases between them. The CDR3 totals 15 residues. CDR3 sequence (DNA): TGTGCCAGCAGTGAAGCGCTCAGGAAGGATCAGCCCCAGCATTTT. It specifies CASSEALRKDQPQHF.

This chain connects TRBV7-2 to TRBJ2-2, with TRBD2 as a possible D gene (5 bases). The V gene lost 4 bases and the J gene lost 8 bases, with 20 bases spanning the gap. Germline CDR1 and CDR2: SGHTA and FQGNSA. The length of the CDR3 is 16 residues. The chain's CDR3 is CASSSRPRLAEGELFF. In DNA, the CDR3 is TGTGCCAGCAGCTCCCGTCCTCGGCTAGCTGAAGGGGAGCTGTTTTTT.

This clone was seen once. The V call is TRBV7-9, the J call TRBJ2-3; 8 nucleotides align to TRBD1. The length of the CDR3 is 15 residues. In germline, CDR1 is SEHNR, CDR2 FQNEAQ (reference sequence). V shed 0 bases and J 2 bases; nucleotides not matched to a gene: 1. Here the CDR3 reads CASSLATGDTDTQYF. The CDR3 DNA reads TGTGCCAGCAGCTTAGCGACAGGGGACACAGATACGCAGTATTTT.

The count of this clone is one. This rearrangement joins TRBV6-1 to TRBJ2-5; 8 positions match TRBD2. The V segment lost 6 bases and the J segment 1 base; nucleotides outside the gene matches: 4. The germline CDR1 and CDR2 sequences are MNHNS and SASEGT. CDR3 length: 14 amino acids. For the CDR3, the DNA is TGTGCCAGCAGCCCCGGACTAGCCCAAGAGACCCAGTACTTC. It yields the protein CASSPGLAQETQYF.

The V and J genes are TRBV19 and TRBJ1-1; D is unresolved. The V and J ends lost 3 bases and 3 bases respectively, with 8 bases between them. Germline CDR1 is LNHDA and CDR2 is SQIVND (reference sequence). The CDR3 is 13 amino acids. The CDR3 DNA reads TGTGCCAGTAGTATGGACTGGGACACTGAAGCTTTCTTT. Its translation: CASSMDWDTEAFF.

This clone has just one count. The chain joins TRBV5-4 to TRBJ1-2, with 12 positions matching TRBD1. This CDR3 has 16 residues. Germline lookup yields CDR1 SGHNT and CDR2 YYREEE (reference sequence). Germline trimming cut 0 bases from V and 7 bases from J; bases unmatched to any gene: 7. The CDR3 reads CASSLATGTGGTGYTF. CDR3 DNA: TGTGCCAGCAGCTTGGCCACCGGGACAGGGGGCACTGGCTACACCTTC.

In this sample, this clone turned up once. The V and J genes are TRBV27 and TRBJ2-7; perhaps TRBD2 as D (5 bases). Trimming took off 6 bases at V and 4 bases at J, with 10 bases between the two ends. The CDR3 runs 12 residues. Germline assignment: CDR1 MNHEY and CDR2 SMNVEV (reference sequence). In nucleotides, the CDR3 is TGTGCCAGCAGGCGGGCAGATTACGAGCAGTACTTC. Translating gives CASRRADYEQYF.

This chain joins TRBV7-2 and TRBJ2-5; 13 bases are shared with TRBD2. The CDR3 has 17 amino acids. V gave up 1 base and J gave up 6 bases; unmatched junction bases: 8. In germline, CDR1 is SGHTA, CDR2 FQGNSA. The CDR3 is CASSLVPLAGGQKTQYF. CDR3 bases: TGTGCCAGCAGCTTAGTCCCACTAGCGGGGGGGCAGAAGACCCAGTACTTC.

This sequence joins TRBV19 and TRBJ1-1; D is uncertain. Trimming removed 1 base at V and 6 bases at J, with 12 bases between. CDR1 is LNHDA and CDR2 is SQIVND in the germline V gene (reference sequence). The CDR3 extends over 14 amino acids. DNA of the CDR3: TGTGCCAGTAGTATAGGAAGGACTTGGTCTGAAGCTTTCTTT. Its protein product is CASSIGRTWSEAFF.

This rearrangement joins TRBV28 to TRBJ1-2; weak D call: TRBD1 (6 bases). Germline V gives CDR1 MDHEN, CDR2 SYDVKM. The CDR3 length is 14 residues. V was trimmed by 6 bases and J by 3 bases, leaving 14 bases between them. In DNA, the CDR3 is TGTGCCAGCAGCCCTCCAGGGGAGTACTATGGCTACACCTTC. Translating gives CASSPPGEYYGYTF.

This rearrangement joins TRBV27 to TRBJ2-3, with 7 bases identical to TRBD1. The CDR3 sequence is 17 residues long. V lost 5 bases, J lost 2 bases, and 13 bases stayed unmatched. Per germline, CDR1 MNHEY and CDR2 SMNVEV (reference sequence). CDR3 nucleotide sequence: TGTGCCAGCAGTCTCCCCCCGACAGGGACGAACACAGATACGCAGTATTTT. Translation: CASSLPPTGTNTDTQYF.

The chain has TRBV10-2 and TRBJ2-1, with TRBD2 as a possible D gene (5 bases). The CDR3 totals 16 residues. CDR1 is WSHSY and CDR2 is SAAADI in the germline V gene. Trimming took 0 bases from V and 3 from J, leaving 12 bases between them. In DNA form, the CDR3 reads TGCGCCAGCAGTGAGTCGACGGGATGGAACTACAATGAGCAGTTCTTC. Protein sequence: CASSESTGWNYNEQFF.

The chain uses TRBV28 and TRBJ1-5; the D gene is possibly TRBD1 (6 bases). Trimming took off 7 bases at V and 3 bases at J, with 10 bases between the two ends. The CDR3 loop spans 13 amino acids. Germline V gene data show CDR1 as MDHEN and CDR2 as SYDVKM. The CDR3 DNA sequence: TGTGCCAGCAAAGACAGGTACAATCAGCCCCAGCATTTT. Translated: CASKDRYNQPQHF. The full variable domain, rest sourced from reference TRBV28 and TRBJ1-5, is DVKVTQSSRYLVKRTGEKVFLECVQDMDHENMFWYRQDPGLGLRLIYFSYDVKMKEKGDIPEGYSVSREKKERFSLILESASTNQTSMYLCASKDRYNQPQHFGDGTRLSIL.

The chain carries TRBV19 and TRBJ2-3; 11 bases line up with TRBD2. Germline CDR1 LNHDA, CDR2 SQIVND (reference sequence). V shed 4 bases, J shed 3 bases, and the junction held 9 bases outside the gene matches. This CDR3 comprises 17 residues. CDR3 region: CASSTPLAGEITDTQYF. The CDR3 DNA sequence: TGTGCCAGTAGTACCCCACTAGCGGGAGAGATAACAGATACGCAGTATTTT.

This clone was picked up one time. The chain is built from TRBV11-2 and TRBJ2-7; 12 positions agree with TRBD2. The CDR3 is 15 residues long. Trimming took 4 bases from V and 2 from J; bases not matched to a gene: 3. CDR1 and CDR2 from the germline V gene are SGHAT and FQNNGV. CDR3 sequence reads: CASSSRTSGTYEQYF. CDR3 nucleotide sequence: TGTGCCAGCAGCTCCCGGACTAGCGGGACCTACGAGCAGTACTTC.

V and J are TRBV10-1 and TRBJ2-1; TRBD2 aligns across 15 bases. This CDR3 spans 16 amino acids. V shed 6 bases and J 6 bases; nucleotides not matched to a gene: 6. Germline V gives CDR1 WNHNN, CDR2 SYGVQD (reference sequence). The CDR3 nucleotides are TGCGCCAGCAGCGGGACTAGCGGGAGGAGTGGCAATGAGCAGTTCTTC. Residues: CASSGTSGRSGNEQFF.

The chain joins TRBV27 to TRBJ1-4, with 7 bases fitting TRBD1. The V gene's germline CDR1 is MNHEY and CDR2 SMNVEV (reference sequence). CDR3 length: 17 amino acids. Trimming cost V 4 bases and J 0 bases; bases outside gene matches: 8. Here the CDR3 DNA reads TGTGCCAGCAGTTCAGGGACAGCGATCACAACTAATGAAAAACTGTTTTTT. Its protein is CASSSGTAITTNEKLFF.

The V call is TRBV7-2, the J call TRBJ2-1; a weak D match, TRBD2 (6 bases). Germline CDR1 and CDR2: SGHTA and FQGNSA. V gave up 4 bases and J gave up 3 bases, with 13 bases separating them. The CDR3 is 15 amino acids. CDR3 amino acids: CASSSTGLSYNEQFF. DNA for the CDR3: TGTGCCAGCAGCTCGACGGGACTTAGCTACAATGAGCAGTTCTTC.

V gene TRBV7-9 combines with J gene TRBJ2-3; D is possibly TRBD2 (6 bases). This CDR3 has 18 amino acids. CDR1 SEHNR and CDR2 FQNEAQ come from the germline V gene (reference sequence). V lost 6 bases and J lost 3, with 25 bases in between. CDR3 loop: CASSRLAGTSFSTDTQYF. The CDR3 bases are TGTGCCAGCAGTCGACTCGCCGGGACTTCCTTCTCAACAGATACGCAGTATTTT.

The chain is built from TRBV19 and TRBJ2-3, with a tentative D call TRBD1 (6 bases). CDR1 is LNHDA, CDR2 SQIVND, per germline (reference sequence). The CDR3 has 15 residues. V was pared by 1 base and J by 2 bases, with 10 bases between. The CDR3 protein is CASSIARDNTDTQYF. DNA of the CDR3: TGTGCCAGTAGTATAGCCCGGGACAACACAGATACGCAGTATTTT. The variable domain in full, with the rest retrieved from reference TRBV19 and TRBJ2-3, is DGGITQSPKYLFRKEGQNVTLSCEQNLNHDAMYWYRQDPGQGLRLIYYSQIVNDFQKGDIAEGYSVSREKKESFPLTVTSAQKNPTAFYLCASSIARDNTDTQYFGPGTRLTVL.

The count of this clone is one. V usage is TRBV23-1 and J usage is TRBJ1-3; 9 nucleotides align to TRBD1. TRBV23-1 is known as an ORF, though its function is uncertain. V lost 3 bases and J lost 3; bases outside the gene matches: 9. The CDR3 spans 17 residues. CDR3 amino acids: CASSHPRDRVGGNTIYF. The CDR3 nucleotides read TGCGCCAGCAGTCATCCTCGGGACAGGGTCGGTGGAAACACCATATATTTT.